Presented here are 29 T cell receptor beta chains from one specimen sequenced in a study of regulatory T cells in long-lasting Graves disease. Indicated time point: persistent/refractory GD, antithyroid drugs over 5 years with positive TRAb. The TCR library used RNA extracted from PBMCs. iRepertoire HTBI primers and Arm-PCR of CDR3 regions built TCR beta libraries. TCRdb re-called the multiplex PCR reads through MiXCR, storing one row per CDR3 protein. The sample holds 700,000 or so distinct CDR3 sequences, about 30% seen once. The sequences come from peripheral blood mononuclear cells (PBMCs), collected when the disease was refractory, from a patient treated with antithyroid drugs. These receptors came from a female donor with Graves disease.

This clonotype showed up just a few times. This chain connects TRBV29-1 to TRBJ1-2, with D maybe TRBD1 (6 bases). The germline V gene has CDR1 SQVTM and CDR2 ANQGSEA. CDR3 length equals 12 residues. The V end lost 7 bases, the J end lost 4 bases, and 13 bases lay between the germline ends. Here the CDR3 DNA reads TGCAGCGCTTTGACAGGACTCTATGGCTACACCTTC. This gives the protein CSALTGLYGYTF. The complete variable domain, with remaining parts taken from reference TRBV29-1 and TRBJ1-2, reads SAVISQKPSRDICQRGTSLTIQCQVDSQVTMMFWYRQQPGQSLTLIATANQGSEATYESGFVIDKFPISRPNLTFSTLTVSNMSPEDSSIYLCSALTGLYGYTFGSGTRLTVV.

This clonotype was observed many times. V is TRBV20-1 and J is TRBJ1-1; D not resolved. The CDR3 is made up of 15 amino acids. Germline V gene lookup returns CDR1 DFQATT and CDR2 SNEGSKA (reference sequence). V dropped 5 bases and J dropped 0 bases, with 16 bases sitting between them. The CDR3 region is CSAPRPSSLNTEAFF. The CDR3 nucleotides read TGCAGTGCTCCCCGACCAAGCTCTCTGAACACTGAAGCTTTCTTT.

This clonotype was seen a handful of times. The chain uses TRBV5-1 and TRBJ2-5; D possibly matches TRBD1 or TRBD2 (5 bases each). CDR1 is SGHRS, CDR2 YFSETQ, per germline. The CDR3 length is 15 residues. With 0 bases removed from V and 5 bases from J, the gap between germline ends came to 14 bases. CDR3 sequence (DNA): TGCGCCAGCAGCTTGGGTGGGACCTCAGAGGAGACCCAGTACTTC. This codes for CASSLGGTSEETQYF. The full variable domain, completed using reference TRBV5-1 and TRBJ2-5, is KAGVTQTPRYLIKTRGQQVTLSCSPISGHRSVSWYQQTPGQGLQFLFEYFSETQRNKGNFPGRFSGRQFSNSRSEMNVSTLELGDSALYLCASSLGGTSEETQYFGPGTRLLVL.

Comments on this clonotype: This may be a read error, as it is one base from a much larger clone. Here the CDR3 omits its conserved ending phenylalanine or tryptophan, so a read error is the likely source. This chain connects TRBV12-3 or TRBV12-4 to TRBJ2-7, with TRBD2 identical over 16 bases. Trimming removed 6 bases from V and 6 bases from J; junction bases left unmatched: 5. The CDR3 loop spans 15 amino acids. The CDR3 region is CASSWGLAGGGEQYC. Here the CDR3 DNA reads TGTGCCAGCAGCTGGGGACTAGCGGGAGGGGGCGAGCAGTACTGC.

In its sample, this clonotype was seen a few times. The chain couples TRBV30 to TRBJ2-7; TRBD2 agrees at 8 bases. Germline CDR1 and CDR2: GTSNPN and SVGIG (reference sequence). The CDR3 sequence is 13 residues long. After removal of 0 bases from V and 7 bases from J, the junction contained 5 bases not matched to a gene. CDR3 DNA sequence: TGTGCCTGGAGTGTACTCGGGAGGGGGGAGCAGTACTTC. Translation: CAWSVLGRGEQYF.

This clonotype was counted only a few times. The chain joins TRBV28 to TRBJ2-5; 8 nucleotides match TRBD1. V lost 4 bases to trimming and J lost 1 base; unmatched junction nucleotides: 5. Looked up from germline, CDR1 is MDHEN and CDR2 is SYDVKM. This CDR3 has 15 residues. The CDR3 DNA reads as TGTGCCAGCAGTTGTACGGACAGGGTCCAAGAGACCCAGTACTTC. Its translation: CASSCTDRVQETQYF.

This chain joins TRBV6-2 or TRBV6-3 and TRBJ2-5; no definite D call. The V end lost 1 base, the J end lost 3 bases, and 6 bases lay between the germline ends. This CDR3 comprises 13 residues. The germline gives CDR1 MNHEY, CDR2 SVGEGT. CDR3 residues: CASSYWSEETQYF. The CDR3, as DNA: TGTGCCAGCAGTTACTGGTCTGAAGAGACCCAGTACTTC.

CDR3 residues: CASSPVLAGVTHEQFF. CDR3 DNA: TGTGCCAGCAGCCCCGTACTAGCGGGAGTTACTCATGAGCAGTTCTTC. The chain employs TRBV7-3 and TRBJ2-1; the match to TRBD2 covers 11 bases. The CDR3 loop spans 16 amino acids. Germline V gene data show CDR1 as SGHTA and CDR2 as FQGTGA. The J segment lost 8 bases and the V segment lost 5 bases, leaving 11 bases of the junction unmatched.

This clonotype was detected many times. This chain connects TRBV2 to TRBJ1-2; D is perhaps TRBD1 (6 bases). Germline loops: CDR1 SNHLY, CDR2 FYNNEI. Trimming pared 9 bases from V and 4 bases from J, leaving 24 bases between. The CDR3 totals 16 residues. CDR3: CARSTRGTQRPYGYTF. CDR3 DNA sequence: TGTGCCAGAAGCACAAGGGGGACTCAAAGACCCTATGGCTACACCTTC.

The chain links TRBV7-3 to TRBJ2-5; TRBD1 matches 9 bases. Germline lookup yields CDR1 SGHTA and CDR2 FQGTGA. The length of the CDR3 is 16 residues. Losses at the gene ends were 10 bases for V and 4 bases for J; bases not matched to a gene: 16. CDR3 bases: TGTGCCACTAAAAAAAACAGGGGGCGGGAAAGAGAGACCCAGTACTTC. As protein: CATKKNRGRERETQYF.

The chain carries TRBV30 and TRBJ2-7; D is tentatively TRBD1 or TRBD2 (5 bases each). V was clipped by 1 base and J by 1 base, with 8 bases between them. Germline CDR1 is GTSNPN and CDR2 is SVGIG (reference sequence). The CDR3 runs to 13 residues. The CDR3 nucleotides are TGTGCCTGGAGTGGGGACGTTTCCTACGAGCAGTACTTC. Amino acid sequence: CAWSGDVSYEQYF.

This clonotype was counted a few times. The rearrangement links TRBV3-1 to TRBJ2-7, with TRBD1 matching over 7 bases. The CDR3 has 15 amino acids. Looked up from germline, CDR1 is LGHDT and CDR2 is YNNKEL (reference sequence). The trim removed 2 bases at V and 3 bases at J, leaving 7 bases unmatched. The DNA for the CDR3 is TGTGCCAGCAGCCAATCCGGTCAGGGGGTCTACGAGCAGTACTTC. It specifies CASSQSGQGVYEQYF.

At least ten counts were recorded for this clonotype. This chain connects TRBV12-3 or TRBV12-4 to TRBJ2-7; D remains unclear. The CDR3 is 12 residues long. Trimming removed 1 base from V and 3 bases from J, with 4 bases in between. CDR3 nucleotides: TGTGCCAGCAGTTTAGGGAGCTACGAGCAGTACTTC. Residues: CASSLGSYEQYF.

This clonotype has just a few counts. The V gene is TRBV5-4, the J gene TRBJ1-1; unclear D gene. Germline V gene lookup returns CDR1 SGHNT and CDR2 YYREEE (reference sequence). With 0 bases removed from V and 3 bases from J, the gap between germline ends came to 9 bases. The CDR3 is made up of 14 amino acids. The CDR3 DNA reads TGTGCCAGCAGCTTGGCATGGAAGGACACTGAAGCTTTCTTT. Encoded protein: CASSLAWKDTEAFF.

V gene TRBV7-9 combines with J gene TRBJ1-2, with D maybe TRBD1 (5 bases). This CDR3 is 16 amino acids long. The germline CDR1 and CDR2 sequences are SEHNR and FQNEAQ (reference sequence). Trimming left V 2 bases short and J 2 bases short, with 15 bases between. This chain's CDR3 is CASSLRGGQPNYGYTF. The CDR3 coding sequence is TGTGCCAGCAGCTTAAGGGGAGGGCAGCCCAACTATGGCTACACCTTC.

CDR3 in amino acids: CATSRSRQGLRPQHF. The CDR3, as DNA: TGTGCCACCAGCAGATCAAGACAGGGTTTGAGGCCCCAGCATTTT. V and J are TRBV15 and TRBJ1-5; 7 bases agree with TRBD1. J gave up 9 bases and V 2 bases, and 10 bases lay outside the gene matches. Germline V CDR1 and CDR2: LNHNV, YYDKDF (reference sequence). The CDR3 runs to 15 residues.

The chain combines TRBV29-1 with TRBJ1-2, with a tentative D call TRBD1 (6 bases). Trimming took 1 base from V and 7 from J, leaving 13 bases between them. The length of the CDR3 is 13 residues. The germline V gene has CDR1 SQVTM and CDR2 ANQGSEA. CDR3 sequence: CSVEVGGLGGYTF. The CDR3 nucleotides are TGCAGCGTTGAAGTAGGGGGTTTAGGTGGCTACACCTTC.

This clonotype was recorded at least ten times. The V call is TRBV27, the J call TRBJ1-1; tentatively, D is TRBD1 (5 bases). Germline V gene data show CDR1 as MNHEY and CDR2 as SMNVEV (reference sequence). Trimming took off 6 bases at V and 5 bases at J, with 19 bases between the two ends. The CDR3 is 15 residues long. The CDR3 DNA follows: TGTGCCAGCAGGCGGGGCCCGGGAGGGGAGACTGAAGCTTTCTTT. This sequence encodes CASRRGPGGETEAFF.

The CDR3 DNA reads TGTGCCAGCAGCCTGGGACTAGCGGGAGCCCCAGAGCAGTACTTC. Amino acids: CASSLGLAGAPEQYF. The chain combines TRBV11-2 with TRBJ2-7, with 14 bases matching TRBD2. The CDR3 totals 15 residues. Germline assignment: CDR1 SGHAT and CDR2 FQNNGV. With 5 bases clipped from V and 7 bases from J, the junction kept 7 bases outside the gene matches.

The genes are TRBV20-1 and TRBJ1-5; D possibly corresponds to TRBD1 (6 bases). Per the germline V gene, CDR1 is DFQATT and CDR2 is SNEGSKA (reference sequence). The CDR3 covers 14 residues. V lost 5 bases, J lost 3 bases, and 14 bases lay in between. The DNA for the CDR3 is TGCAGTGCTGGAAAACAGGGAATCAATCAGCCCCAGCATTTT. It codes for CSAGKQGINQPQHF.

The V and J genes are TRBV30 and TRBJ1-4; 8 positions agree with TRBD1. This CDR3 has 15 amino acids. Germline V gene lookup returns CDR1 GTSNPN and CDR2 SVGIG (reference sequence). J gave up 8 bases and V 3 bases, and 11 bases lay outside the gene matches. CDR3 DNA sequence: TGTGCCTGGAGGGAATGGACAGGGAGGAGCGAAAAACTGTTTTTT. Translated: CAWREWTGRSEKLFF. Full variable domain (outside the CDR3, taken from reference TRBV30 and TRBJ1-4): SQTIHQWPATLVQPVGSPLSLECTVEGTSNPNLYWYRQAAGRGLQLLFYSVGIGQISSEVPQNLSASRPQDRQFILSSKKLLLSDSGFYLCAWREWTGRSEKLFFGSGTQLSVL.

The CDR3 spells CASSQPTANTEAFF. The CDR3, as DNA: TGTGCCAGCAGCCAACCGACAGCGAACACTGAAGCTTTCTTT. This sequence joins TRBV3-1 and TRBJ1-1; possible D gene TRBD1, 5 bases. Per the germline V gene, CDR1 is LGHDT and CDR2 is YNNKEL (reference sequence). This CDR3 comprises 14 residues. Trimming cost V 2 bases and J 1 base, with 8 bases left between them.

The chain recombines TRBV6-2 or TRBV6-3 with TRBJ1-1, with D hard to call. The ends were cut back, 6 bases at V and 0 bases at J, with 11 bases in the middle. The CDR3 runs to 14 residues. CDR1 MNHEY and CDR2 SVGEGT come from the germline V gene. CDR3 bases: TGTGCCAGCAGAACCTCACGGATGAACACTGAAGCTTTCTTT. This gives the protein CASRTSRMNTEAFF.

The CDR3 loop is CASSTRGQRYGYTF. For the CDR3, the DNA is TGTGCCAGTAGTACCAGGGGACAACGTTATGGCTACACCTTC. The rearrangement links TRBV19 to TRBJ1-2; perhaps TRBD1 as D (6 bases). Germline CDR1 and CDR2: LNHDA and SQIVND (reference sequence). This CDR3 is built from 14 residues. Deletions cut 4 bases from V and 5 bases from J, with 14 bases between.

V gene TRBV20-1 combines with J gene TRBJ1-1; D is undetermined. The CDR3 is 11 amino acids. V lost 4 bases and J lost 6, with 9 bases in between. Per germline, CDR1 DFQATT and CDR2 SNEGSKA (reference sequence). CDR3 region: CSAKPTAEAFF. The CDR3 region has the DNA TGCAGTGCTAAGCCTACAGCTGAAGCTTTCTTT.

A note on this clonotype: Being one base from a much bigger clone, this may be a read error. The V gene is TRBV28, the J gene TRBJ1-2; D is ambiguous. CDR1 MDHEN and CDR2 SYDVKM come from the germline V gene. The V end lost 10 bases, the J end lost 8 bases, and 17 bases lay between the germline ends. The CDR3 runs 12 residues. The CDR3 here is CANTRVVRGYTF. The CDR3 DNA is TGTGCCAACACGAGGGTCGTTCGGGGCTACACCTTC.

V and J are TRBV20-1 and TRBJ2-7, with no clear D. Germline loops: CDR1 DFQATT, CDR2 SNEGSKA (reference sequence). This CDR3 has 15 residues. The ends were cut back, 0 bases at V and 1 base at J, with 13 bases in the middle. CDR3 in amino acids: CSARDRRQVSYEQYF. The CDR3 nucleotides read TGCAGTGCTAGAGATCGGCGGCAGGTATCCTACGAGCAGTACTTC.

The chain carries TRBV27 and TRBJ1-4, with 8 bases that match TRBD1. The V gene end was trimmed by 3 bases and the J gene end by 8 bases; junction bases not matched to a gene: 8. This CDR3 is built from 15 residues. The V gene's germline CDR1 is MNHEY and CDR2 SMNVEV (reference sequence). The CDR3: CASSFTAGGQEKLFF. The CDR3 nucleotides read TGTGCCAGCAGTTTTACCGCAGGGGGCCAGGAAAAACTGTTTTTT.

In this sample, this clonotype turned up many times. The genes are TRBV7-9 and TRBJ2-7; 11 nucleotides agree with TRBD1. Germline V gene lookup returns CDR1 SEHNR and CDR2 FQNEAQ (reference sequence). This CDR3 region has 16 residues. Trimming took 4 bases from V and 5 from J; bases not matched to a gene: 10. The CDR3 nucleotides read TGTGCCAGCAGCTACCCTGCGGGACAGGGGGTCCACGAGCAGTACTTC. Protein: CASSYPAGQGVHEQYF.